Listed below are T cell receptor beta chains from one sample, sequenced in a study of graft-versus-host responses after intestinal transplantation. The table came from immunoSEQ multiplex PCR; TCRdb's copy has only in-frame clones and leaves some out. Among tens of thousands of clones listed, about 92% were seen once. Which antigens these TCRs recognize remains unknown. Specimen: unstimulated CD8+ T cells sorted from spleen or lymph node cells, collected before intestinal transplant. The receptors stem from a human donor who received an intestinal transplant. CDR3s include the opening cysteine and the closing phenylalanine or tryptophan. A D gene is named only where the DNA matches it firmly. The size of a clone is reported for some rows only, either as once, few or many, or as a class for expanded clones.

V: TRBV11-2; size: -; D: TRBD1; J: TRBJ2-4; CDR3: CASSPWDRGAKNIQYF; DNA: TGTGCCAGCAGCCCCTGGGACAGGGGCGCCAAAAACATTCAGTACTTC
V: TRBV4-3; size: -; D: -; J: TRBJ2-7; CDR3: CASSQDGGSGGPSYEQYF; DNA: TGCGCCAGCAGCCAAGATGGGGGGTCCGGGGGGCCTTCCTACGAGCAGTACTTC
V: TRBV13; size: -; D: -; J: TRBJ1-1; CDR3: CASSQTRQVTFKAFF; DNA: TGTGCCAGCAGCCAAACCAGACAGGTTACCTTCAAAGCTTTCTTT
V: TRBV7-6; size: -; D: -; J: TRBJ2-2; CDR3: CASSLGGITGELFF; DNA: TGTGCCAGCAGCTTAGGGGGCATCACCGGGGAGCTGTTTTTT
V: TRBV10-1; size: few; D: -; J: TRBJ2-7; CDR3: CASSESPEVYEQYF; DNA: TGCGCCAGCAGTGAGTCCCCGGAGGTCTACGAGCAGTACTTC
V: TRBV11-2; size: -; D: -; J: TRBJ2-3; CDR3: CASSTTSASTDTQYF; DNA: TGTGCCAGCAGCACTACTTCCGCTAGCACAGATACGCAGTATTTT
V: TRBV21-1; size: -; D: -; J: TRBJ2-3; CDR3: CASSRVQASTDTQYF; DNA: TGTGCCAGCAGCAGGGTTCAGGCCAGCACAGATACGCAGTATTTT
V: TRBV2; size: few; D: -; J: TRBJ1-4; CDR3: CASSEALHSEKLFF; DNA: TGTGCCAGCAGTGAAGCGCTTCACAGTGAAAAACTGTTTTTT
V: TRBV7-6; size: -; D: -; J: TRBJ1-6; CDR3: CASSPLGGSNSPLHF; DNA: TGTGCCAGCAGCCCCCTGGGGGGAAGCAATTCACCCCTCCACTTT
V: TRBV29-1; size: once; D: TRBD2; J: TRBJ2-1; CDR3: CSVNPLGLAGNNEQFF; DNA: TGCAGCGTTAACCCTCTGGGACTAGCGGGGAACAATGAGCAGTTCTTC
V: TRBV7-9; size: once; D: TRBD1; J: TRBJ2-3; CDR3: CASSLEQGNTQYF; DNA: TGTGCCAGCAGCTTAGAACAGGGGAATACGCAGTATTTT
V: TRBV9; size: -; D: -; J: TRBJ1-2; CDR3: CASGGNYGYTF; DNA: TGTGCCAGCGGAGGGAACTATGGCTACACCTTC
V: TRBV6-1; size: few; D: TRBD1; J: TRBJ1-2; CDR3: CAITQGAPLYGHTF; DNA: TGTGCCATCACGCAGGGGGCGCCTCTGTATGGCCACACCTTC
V: TRBV18; size: -; D: -; J: TRBJ2-5; CDR3: CASSPPEGAAETQYF; DNA: TGTGCCAGCTCACCACCGGAGGGGGCGGCAGAGACCCAGTACTTC
V: TRBV19; size: -; D: TRBD1; J: TRBJ1-2; CDR3: CASSSTFGTGRILNGYTF; DNA: TGTGCCAGTAGTTCAACATTTGGGACAGGGCGGATCTTAAATGGCTACACCTTC
V: TRBV11-2; size: -; D: -; J: TRBJ2-3; CDR3: CASSLGLATQYF; DNA: TGTGCCAGCAGCTTAGGACTGGCTACGCAGTATTTT
V: TRBV13; size: -; D: -; J: TRBJ2-7; CDR3: CASSSGFAYEQYF; DNA: TGTGCCAGCAGCTCGGGGTTTGCCTACGAGCAGTACTTC
V: TRBV5-5; size: -; D: TRBD1; J: TRBJ1-1; CDR3: CASSLWGLGQAEAFF; DNA: TGTGCCAGCAGCTTGTGGGGTCTTGGACAGGCTGAAGCTTTCTTT
V: TRBV2; size: -; D: -; J: TRBJ2-7; CDR3: CASKERGTPLYEQYF; DNA: TGTGCCAGCAAGGAAAGAGGGACACCTCTCTACGAGCAGTACTTC
V: TRBV20-1; size: -; D: -; J: TRBJ1-2; CDR3: CSASGPLGYTF; DNA: TGCAGTGCTAGTGGGCCCCTTGGCTACACCTTC
V: TRBV7-9; size: -; D: -; J: TRBJ1-1; CDR3: CASSPMRGDTEAFF; DNA: TGTGCCAGCAGCCCCATGCGGGGGGACACTGAAGCTTTCTTT
V: TRBV10-2; size: -; D: -; J: TRBJ1-5; CDR3: CASSEWGPGQPQHF; DNA: TGCGCCAGCAGTGAATGGGGGCCTGGACAGCCCCAGCATTTT
V: TRBV19; size: -; D: TRBD1; J: TRBJ2-7; CDR3: CASSMGQAYEQYF; DNA: TGTGCCAGTAGTATGGGACAGGCCTACGAGCAGTACTTC
V: TRBV27; size: -; D: -; J: TRBJ2-1; CDR3: CASSFESSYNEQFF; DNA: TGTGCCAGCAGTTTTGAGAGCTCCTACAATGAGCAGTTCTTC
V: TRBV29-1; size: -; D: TRBD2; J: TRBJ2-1; CDR3: CSVVGTSGNEQFF; DNA: TGCAGCGTGGTTGGGACTAGCGGCAATGAGCAGTTCTTC
V: TRBV4-1; size: -; D: -; J: TRBJ1-2; CDR3: CASSQDRVAGKDGYTF; DNA: TGCGCCAGCAGCCAAGATCGGGTCGCAGGGAAGGATGGCTACACCTTC
V: TRBV9; size: -; D: TRBD2; J: TRBJ2-5; CDR3: CASSVATGGGETQYF; DNA: TGTGCCAGCAGCGTAGCTACTGGGGGGGGAGAGACCCAGTACTTC
V: TRBV4-3; size: -; D: TRBD1; J: TRBJ1-1; CDR3: CASSQGEGGNTEAFF; DNA: TGCGCCAGCAGCCAAGGGGAAGGGGGCAACACTGAAGCTTTCTTT
V: TRBV4-3; size: -; D: -; J: TRBJ2-7; CDR3: CASSPGQGGYEQYF; DNA: TGCGCCAGCAGCCCTGGTCAGGGGGGCTACGAGCAGTACTTC
V: TRBV12-2; size: -; D: -; J: TRBJ2-1; CDR3: CASRSRSWRDNEQFF; DNA: TGTGCAAGTCGCTCTCGCTCATGGAGGGACAATGAGCAGTTCTTC
V: TRBV7-2; size: -; D: -; J: TRBJ1-1; CDR3: CASSLDLGVNTEAFF; DNA: TGTGCCAGCAGCTTAGATCTTGGAGTGAACACTGAAGCTTTCTTT
V: TRBV6-5; size: -; D: -; J: TRBJ2-1; CDR3: CASSYASDNEQFF; DNA: TGTGCCAGCAGTTACGCCAGTGACAATGAGCAGTTCTTC
V: TRBV27; size: -; D: -; J: TRBJ1-1; CDR3: CASSQGTEAFF; DNA: TGTGCCAGCAGTCAGGGAACTGAAGCTTTCTTT
V: TRBV4-1; size: -; D: -; J: TRBJ1-4; CDR3: CASSQGQGREKLFF; DNA: TGCGCCAGCAGCCAAGGGCAGGGAAGAGAAAAACTGTTTTTT
V: TRBV10-3; size: -; D: -; J: TRBJ1-2; CDR3: CAISEHPLDSSNYGYTF; DNA: TGTGCCATCAGTGAACACCCCCTTGACAGTTCTAACTATGGCTACACCTTC
V: TRBV27; size: -; D: -; J: TRBJ2-7; CDR3: CASSLGDSPAYEQYF; DNA: TGTGCCAGCAGTTTGGGAGATTCGCCGGCCTACGAGCAGTACTTC
V: TRBV9; size: -; D: -; J: TRBJ1-1; CDR3: CASSVGMNTEAFF; DNA: TGTGCCAGCAGCGTAGGTATGAACACTGAAGCTTTCTTT
V: TRBV4-3; size: -; D: TRBD2; J: TRBJ2-1; CDR3: CASSQDGAGDYNEQFF; DNA: TGCGCCAGCAGCCAAGATGGGGCGGGGGACTACAATGAGCAGTTCTTC
V: TRBV4-3; size: -; D: TRBD1; J: TRBJ2-2; CDR3: CASSQGGLGQGNTGELFF; DNA: TGCGCCAGCAGCCAAGGAGGCTTAGGACAGGGGAACACCGGGGAGCTGTTTTTT
V: TRBV19; size: -; D: TRBD1; J: TRBJ2-1; CDR3: CASSIWTGLGNEQFF; DNA: TGTGCCAGTAGTATCTGGACAGGGCTAGGTAATGAGCAGTTCTTC
V: TRBV18; size: -; D: TRBD1; J: TRBJ2-7; CDR3: CASSPGTGEYEQYF; DNA: TGTGCCAGCTCACCCGGGACAGGGGAATACGAGCAGTACTTC
V: TRBV29-1; size: -; D: -; J: TRBJ2-7; CDR3: CSVEAGENEQYF; DNA: TGCAGCGTTGAAGCAGGGGAGAACGAGCAGTACTTC
V: TRBV4-3; size: -; D: TRBD2; J: TRBJ2-7; CDR3: CASSQGMLAGVSYEQYF; DNA: TGCGCCAGCAGCCAGGGGATGCTAGCGGGGGTGTCCTACGAGCAGTACTTC
V: TRBV27; size: once; D: TRBD1; J: TRBJ1-1; CDR3: CASSTGGRAEAFF; DNA: TGTGCCAGCAGTACAGGGGGGCGGGCTGAAGCTTTCTTT
V: TRBV5-6; size: -; D: -; J: TRBJ1-5; CDR3: CASSFPGGNQPQHF; DNA: TGTGCCAGCAGCTTTCCAGGGGGCAATCAGCCCCAGCATTTT
V: TRBV5-8; size: few; D: -; J: TRBJ1-1; CDR3: CASSLAGLGREAFF; DNA: TGTGCCAGCAGCTTGGCCGGGTTGGGGCGTGAAGCTTTCTTT
V: TRBV11-3; size: -; D: TRBD2; J: TRBJ2-2; CDR3: CASSSPGGSNTGELFF; DNA: TGTGCCAGCAGCTCACCGGGGGGTTCGAACACCGGGGAGCTGTTTTTT
V: TRBV29-1; size: -; D: -; J: TRBJ1-2; CDR3: CSVPSSNYGYTF; DNA: TGCAGCGTCCCTTCGAGCAACTATGGCTACACCTTC
V: TRBV7-8; size: -; D: -; J: TRBJ1-1; CDR3: CASSFEGGGDTEAFF; DNA: TGTGCCAGCAGCTTTGAAGGGGGAGGGGACACTGAAGCTTTCTTT
V: TRBV7-9; size: -; D: TRBD1; J: TRBJ1-1; CDR3: CASRFRQGKLNTEAFF; DNA: TGTGCCAGCAGATTTAGACAGGGAAAATTGAACACTGAAGCTTTCTTT
V: TRBV12-5; size: -; D: -; J: TRBJ1-4; CDR3: CASGLPGSEKLFF; DNA: TGTGCTAGTGGTTTGCCGGGGAGCGAAAAACTGTTTTTT
V: TRBV4-1; size: once; D: TRBD2; J: TRBJ2-2; CDR3: CASSQDSSLAVRGELFF; DNA: TGCGCCAGCAGCCAAGATAGCTCGCTAGCGGTACGCGGGGAGCTGTTTTTT
V: TRBV10-3; size: once; D: TRBD1; J: TRBJ1-1; CDR3: CAISEPGTGTVTEAFF; DNA: TGTGCCATCAGTGAGCCCGGGACAGGGACGGTCACTGAAGCTTTCTTT
V: TRBV4-1; size: -; D: -; J: TRBJ1-1; CDR3: CASSQGGRAEAFF; DNA: TGCGCCAGCAGCCAAGGGGGGAGGGCTGAAGCTTTCTTT
V: TRBV7-8; size: once; D: TRBD1; J: TRBJ1-2; CDR3: CASSRQGTYINYGYTF; DNA: TGTGCCAGCAGCCGACAGGGGACTTATATTAACTATGGCTACACCTTC